This T cell receptor (beta chain) appears in the sequencing data of a study of blood T cell repertoires in COVID-19. Overall study: The analysed material was cDNA or gDNA that came from T cells, B-cell-depleted T cells, or PBMCs.

Trimming removed 4 bases from V and 0 bases from J; junction bases left unmatched: 7. The germline V gene encodes CDR1 SGHRS and CDR2 YFSETQ. The CDR3 is 16 residues long. Per the original data handling: Reference gene primer amplification in the assay estimated nucleated cell counts. Assay used: immunoSEQ multiplex PCR; TCRdb lists only in-frame clones, some missing. D and trimming were read from the DNA, whereas the V and J calls and clone size are those reported in that table. The sample consists of nearly 250,000 clones, approximately 86% of them appearing once. Sequenced material: peripheral blood. The origin of this receptor is a woman aged 60-70 years who had recovered from COVID-19. The chain is built from TRBV5-1 and TRBJ2-3; 8 positions agree with TRBD2. The DNA for the CDR3 is TGCGCCAGCAGCCCGGGGACTAGTGGAAGCACAGATACGCAGTATTTT. The encoded protein is CASSPGTSGSTDTQYF.